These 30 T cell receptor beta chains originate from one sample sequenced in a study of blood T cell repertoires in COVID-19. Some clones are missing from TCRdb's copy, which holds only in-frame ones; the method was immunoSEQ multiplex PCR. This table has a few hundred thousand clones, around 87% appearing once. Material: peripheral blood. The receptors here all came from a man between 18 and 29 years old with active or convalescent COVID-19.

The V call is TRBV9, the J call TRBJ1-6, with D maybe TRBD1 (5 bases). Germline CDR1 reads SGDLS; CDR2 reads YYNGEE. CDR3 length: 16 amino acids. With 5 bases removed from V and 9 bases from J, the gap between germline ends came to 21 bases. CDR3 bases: TGTGCCAGCAGTCGTCCAATCCGTGGGACTAGTTCACCCCTCCACTTT. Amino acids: CASSRPIRGTSSPLHF.

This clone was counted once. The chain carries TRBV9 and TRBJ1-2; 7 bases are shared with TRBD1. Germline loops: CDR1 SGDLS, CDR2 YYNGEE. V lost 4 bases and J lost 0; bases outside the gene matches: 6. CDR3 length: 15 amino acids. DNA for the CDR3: TGTGCCAGCAGCCTCGGACAGGAGCCTAACTATGGCTACACCTTC. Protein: CASSLGQEPNYGYTF. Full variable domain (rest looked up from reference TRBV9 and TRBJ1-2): DSGVTQTPKHLITATGQRVTLRCSPRSGDLSVYWYQQSLDQGLQFLIQYYNGEERAKGNILERFSAQQFPDLHSELNLSSLELGDSALYFCASSLGQEPNYGYTFGSGTRLTVV.

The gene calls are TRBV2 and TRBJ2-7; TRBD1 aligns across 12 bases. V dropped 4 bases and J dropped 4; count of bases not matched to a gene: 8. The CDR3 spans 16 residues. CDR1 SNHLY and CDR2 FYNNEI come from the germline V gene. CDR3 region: CASSGISGQGAYEQYF. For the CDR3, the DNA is TGTGCCAGCAGTGGAATTTCGGGACAGGGGGCTTACGAGCAGTACTTC.

The CDR3 region is CASSPTVTGELFF. DNA for the CDR3: TGTGCCAGCAGTCCCACAGTGACCGGGGAGCTGTTTTTT. V is TRBV28 and J is TRBJ2-2; D gene ambiguous. The germline gives CDR1 MDHEN, CDR2 SYDVKM. Trimming shortened V by 5 bases and J by 5 bases, and 9 bases separated the two germline ends. This CDR3 is built from 13 residues.

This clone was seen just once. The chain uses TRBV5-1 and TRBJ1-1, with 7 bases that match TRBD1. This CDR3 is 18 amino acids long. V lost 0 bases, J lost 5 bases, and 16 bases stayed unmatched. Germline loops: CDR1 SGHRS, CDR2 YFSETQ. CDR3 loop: CASSLARAGGGYGTEAFF. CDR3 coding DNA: TGCGCCAGCAGCTTGGCTCGGGCAGGGGGTGGCTATGGGACTGAAGCTTTCTTT.

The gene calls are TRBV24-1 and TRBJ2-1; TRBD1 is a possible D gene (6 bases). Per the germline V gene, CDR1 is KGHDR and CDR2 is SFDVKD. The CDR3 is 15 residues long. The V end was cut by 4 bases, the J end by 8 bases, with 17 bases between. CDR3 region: CATSEPGHPSDEQFF. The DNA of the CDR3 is TGTGCCACCAGTGAACCGGGACACCCTTCCGATGAGCAGTTCTTC.

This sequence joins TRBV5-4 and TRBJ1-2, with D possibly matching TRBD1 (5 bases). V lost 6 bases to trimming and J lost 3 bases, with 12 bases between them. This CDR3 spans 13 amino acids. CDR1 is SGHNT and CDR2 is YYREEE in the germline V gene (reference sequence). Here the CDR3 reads CASTVPGDYGYTF. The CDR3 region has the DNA TGTGCCAGCACCGTTCCGGGGGACTATGGCTACACCTTC.

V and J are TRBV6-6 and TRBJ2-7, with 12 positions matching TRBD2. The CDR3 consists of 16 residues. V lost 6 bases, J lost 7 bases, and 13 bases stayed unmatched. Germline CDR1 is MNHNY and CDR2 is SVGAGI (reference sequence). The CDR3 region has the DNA TGTGCCAGCAGAATTACTCTAGCGGGAGGGCCAGGGGAGCAGTACTTC. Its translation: CASRITLAGGPGEQYF.

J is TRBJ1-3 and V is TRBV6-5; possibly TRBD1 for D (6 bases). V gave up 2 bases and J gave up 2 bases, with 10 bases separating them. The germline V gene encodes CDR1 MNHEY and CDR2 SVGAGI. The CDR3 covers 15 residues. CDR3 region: CASSYRGAAGNTIYF. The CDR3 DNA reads TGTGCCAGCAGTTACCGGGGGGCCGCTGGAAACACCATATATTTT.

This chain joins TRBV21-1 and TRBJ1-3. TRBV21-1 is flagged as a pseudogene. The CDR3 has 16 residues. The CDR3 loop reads CARMGGGRSTGNTIYF. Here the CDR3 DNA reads TGTGCCAGGATGGGGGGAGGGAGGAGTACTGGAAACACCATATATTTT.

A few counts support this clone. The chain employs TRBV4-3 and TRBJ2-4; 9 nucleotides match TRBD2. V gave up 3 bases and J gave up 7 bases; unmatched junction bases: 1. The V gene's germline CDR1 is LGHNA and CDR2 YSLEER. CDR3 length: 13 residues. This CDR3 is CASSQAGGNIQYF. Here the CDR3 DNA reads TGCGCCAGCAGCCAGGCGGGGGGGAACATTCAGTACTTC.

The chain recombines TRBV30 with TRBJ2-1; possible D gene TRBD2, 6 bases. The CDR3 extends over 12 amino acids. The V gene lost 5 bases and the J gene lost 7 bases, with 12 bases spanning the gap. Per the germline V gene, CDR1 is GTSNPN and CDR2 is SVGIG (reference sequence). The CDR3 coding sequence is TGTGCCTGGTCATTAGCGGCGAATGAGCAGTTCTTC. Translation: CAWSLAANEQFF.

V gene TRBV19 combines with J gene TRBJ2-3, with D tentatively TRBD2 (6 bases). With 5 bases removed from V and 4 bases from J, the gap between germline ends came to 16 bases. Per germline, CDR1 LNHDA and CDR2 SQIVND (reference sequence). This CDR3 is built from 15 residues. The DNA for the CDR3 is TGTGCCAGTAGTCTCTCCGGGACTCCCCCAGATACGCAGTATTTT. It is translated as CASSLSGTPPDTQYF.

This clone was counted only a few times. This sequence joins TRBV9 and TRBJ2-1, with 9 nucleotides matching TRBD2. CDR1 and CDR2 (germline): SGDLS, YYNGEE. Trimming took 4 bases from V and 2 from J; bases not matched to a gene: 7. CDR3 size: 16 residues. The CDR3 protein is CASSTRGTSPYNEQFF. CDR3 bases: TGTGCCAGCAGCACAAGAGGGACTAGCCCCTACAATGAGCAGTTCTTC.

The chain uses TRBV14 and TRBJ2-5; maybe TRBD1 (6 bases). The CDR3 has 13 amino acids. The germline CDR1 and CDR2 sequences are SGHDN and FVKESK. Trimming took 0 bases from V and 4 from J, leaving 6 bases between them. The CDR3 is CASSQDRGETQYF. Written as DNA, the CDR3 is TGTGCCAGCAGCCAAGACAGGGGAGAGACCCAGTACTTC.

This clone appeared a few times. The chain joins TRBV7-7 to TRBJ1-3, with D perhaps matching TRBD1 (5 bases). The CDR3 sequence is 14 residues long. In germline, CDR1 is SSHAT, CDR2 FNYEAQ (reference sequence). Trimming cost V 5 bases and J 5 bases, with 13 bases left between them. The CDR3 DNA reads TGTGCCAGCAGCGCCGGCGGGGGGAGAAACACCATATATTTT. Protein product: CASSAGGGRNTIYF.

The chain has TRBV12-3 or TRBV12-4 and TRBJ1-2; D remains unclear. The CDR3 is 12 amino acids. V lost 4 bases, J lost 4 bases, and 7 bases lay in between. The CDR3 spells CASSSLLYGYTF. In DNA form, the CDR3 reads TGTGCCAGCAGTTCTCTCCTCTATGGCTACACCTTC.

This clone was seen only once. The CDR3 DNA sequence: TGTGCCAGCAGCCCACGACTAGGGTTCTACGAGCAGTACTTC. Amino acids: CASSPRLGFYEQYF. The chain employs TRBV4-2 and TRBJ2-7, with a weak D call TRBD2 (6 bases). Germline lookup yields CDR1 LGHNA and CDR2 YNFKEQ. The CDR3 is made up of 14 amino acids. The V and J ends lost 4 bases and 3 bases respectively, with 13 bases between them.

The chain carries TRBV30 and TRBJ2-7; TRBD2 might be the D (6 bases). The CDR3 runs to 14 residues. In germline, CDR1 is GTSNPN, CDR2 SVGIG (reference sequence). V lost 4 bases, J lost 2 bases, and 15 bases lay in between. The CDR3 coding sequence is TGTGCCTGGATGCCAGCGGGTACAACCTACGAGCAGTACTTC. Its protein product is CAWMPAGTTYEQYF.

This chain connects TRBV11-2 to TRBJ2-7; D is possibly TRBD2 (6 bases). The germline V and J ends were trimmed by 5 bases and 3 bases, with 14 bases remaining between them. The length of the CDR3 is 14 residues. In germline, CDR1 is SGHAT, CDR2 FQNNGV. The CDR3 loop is CASSPRDFLYEQYF. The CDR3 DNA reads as TGTGCCAGCAGCCCACGGGACTTCCTCTACGAGCAGTACTTC.

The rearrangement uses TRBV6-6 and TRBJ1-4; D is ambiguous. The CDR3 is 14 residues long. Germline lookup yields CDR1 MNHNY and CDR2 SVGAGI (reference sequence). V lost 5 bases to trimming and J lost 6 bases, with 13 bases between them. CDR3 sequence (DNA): TGTGCCAGCAGTCCCGGAACACGGGATGAAAAACTGTTTTTT. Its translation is CASSPGTRDEKLFF.

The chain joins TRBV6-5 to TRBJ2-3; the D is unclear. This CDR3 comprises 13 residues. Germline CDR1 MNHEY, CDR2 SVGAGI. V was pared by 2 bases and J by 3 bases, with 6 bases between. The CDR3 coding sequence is TGTGCCAGCAGTTACGTGGAGACAGATACGCAGTATTTT. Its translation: CASSYVETDTQYF.

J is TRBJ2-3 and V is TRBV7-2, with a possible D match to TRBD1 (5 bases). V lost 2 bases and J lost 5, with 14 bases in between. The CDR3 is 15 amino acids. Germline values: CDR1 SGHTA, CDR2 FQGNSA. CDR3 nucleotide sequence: TGTGCCAGCAGCTTACCCGATGCTAGGGGAGATACGCAGTATTTT. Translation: CASSLPDARGDTQYF. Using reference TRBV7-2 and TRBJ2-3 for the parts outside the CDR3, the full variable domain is GAGVSQSPSNKVTEKGKDVELRCDPISGHTALYWYRQSLGQGLEFLIYFQGNSAPDKSGLPSDRFSAERTGGSVSTLTIQRTQQEDSAVYLCASSLPDARGDTQYFGPGTRLTVL.

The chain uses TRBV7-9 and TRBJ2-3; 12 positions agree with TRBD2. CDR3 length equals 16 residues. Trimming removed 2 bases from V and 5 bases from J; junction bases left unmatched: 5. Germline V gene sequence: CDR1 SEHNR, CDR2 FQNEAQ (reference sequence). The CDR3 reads CASSLLAGGPGDTQYF. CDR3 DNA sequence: TGTGCCAGCAGCTTACTAGCGGGAGGGCCCGGAGATACGCAGTATTTT.

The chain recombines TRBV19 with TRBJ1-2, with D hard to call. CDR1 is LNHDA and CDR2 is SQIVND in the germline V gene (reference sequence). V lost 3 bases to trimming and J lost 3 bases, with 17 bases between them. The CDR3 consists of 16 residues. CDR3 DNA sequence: TGTGCCAGTAGTATCGCCGGCCCGAGGCCCCACTATGGCTACACCTTC. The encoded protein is CASSIAGPRPHYGYTF.

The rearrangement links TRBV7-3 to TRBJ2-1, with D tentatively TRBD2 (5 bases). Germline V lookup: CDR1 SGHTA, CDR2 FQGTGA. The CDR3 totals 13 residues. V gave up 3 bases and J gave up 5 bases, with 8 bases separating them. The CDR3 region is CASSFSEDNEQFF. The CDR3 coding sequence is TGTGCCAGCAGCTTCTCGGAGGACAATGAGCAGTTCTTC.

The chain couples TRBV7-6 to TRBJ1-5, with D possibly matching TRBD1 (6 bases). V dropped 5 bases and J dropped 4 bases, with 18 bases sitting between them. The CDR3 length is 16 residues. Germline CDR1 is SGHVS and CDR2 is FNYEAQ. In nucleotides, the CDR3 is TGTGCCAGCAGCAGGGTAGGGGGGGGCTGGAATCAGCCCCAGCATTTT. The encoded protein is CASSRVGGGWNQPQHF.

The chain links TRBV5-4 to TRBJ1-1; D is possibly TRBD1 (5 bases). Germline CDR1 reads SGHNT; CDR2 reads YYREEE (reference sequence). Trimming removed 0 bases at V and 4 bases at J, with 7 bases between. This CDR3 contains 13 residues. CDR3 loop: CASSLGGGTEAFF. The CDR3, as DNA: TGTGCCAGCAGCTTGGGCGGGGGCACTGAAGCTTTCTTT. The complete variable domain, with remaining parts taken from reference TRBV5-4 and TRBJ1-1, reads ETGVTQSPTHLIKTRGQQVTLRCSSQSGHNTVSWYQQALGQGPQFIFQYYREEENGRGNFPPRFSGLQFPNYSSELNVNALELDDSALYLCASSLGGGTEAFFGQGTRLTVV.

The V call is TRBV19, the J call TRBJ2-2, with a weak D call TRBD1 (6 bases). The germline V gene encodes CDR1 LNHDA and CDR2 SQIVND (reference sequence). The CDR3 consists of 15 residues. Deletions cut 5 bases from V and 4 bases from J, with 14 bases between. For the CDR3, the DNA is TGTGCCAGTAGTGTCACAGGGTCAAGCACCGGGGAGCTGTTTTTT. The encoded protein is CASSVTGSSTGELFF. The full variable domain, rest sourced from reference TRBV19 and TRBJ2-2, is DGGITQSPKYLFRKEGQNVTLSCEQNLNHDAMYWYRQDPGQGLRLIYYSQIVNDFQKGDIAEGYSVSREKKESFPLTVTSAQKNPTAFYLCASSVTGSSTGELFFGEGSRLTVL.

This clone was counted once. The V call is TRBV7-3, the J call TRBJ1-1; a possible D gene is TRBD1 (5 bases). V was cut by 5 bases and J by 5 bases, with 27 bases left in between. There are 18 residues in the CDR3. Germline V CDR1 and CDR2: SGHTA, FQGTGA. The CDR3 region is CASSPKPWQGGRATEAFF. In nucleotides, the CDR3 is TGTGCCAGCAGCCCCAAGCCGTGGCAGGGAGGTCGGGCAACTGAAGCTTTCTTT.